This TCR beta chain derives from a study of blood T cell repertoires in COVID-19. Seattle patient enrollment occurred during active infection, with longitudinal follow-up thereafter. Assay: immunoSEQ multiplex PCR; the TCRdb copy retains only in-frame clones and omits some. The sample shows roughly 160,000 clones, about four fifths of them seen only once. The length of the CDR3 is 16 residues. This sequence originates from a woman aged 60-75 years with COVID-19, enrolled during active disease. Sequences were obtained from peripheral blood. This chain joins TRBV1 and TRBJ2-1; the listed D gene, TRBD2, was not tested against the DNA. TRBV1 is tagged as a pseudogene. The CDR3 region has the DNA TGCACCAGCAGCCAAGAAGCCGGGTCCGCCTACAATGAGCAGTTCTTC. This gives the protein CTSSQEAGSAYNEQFF.